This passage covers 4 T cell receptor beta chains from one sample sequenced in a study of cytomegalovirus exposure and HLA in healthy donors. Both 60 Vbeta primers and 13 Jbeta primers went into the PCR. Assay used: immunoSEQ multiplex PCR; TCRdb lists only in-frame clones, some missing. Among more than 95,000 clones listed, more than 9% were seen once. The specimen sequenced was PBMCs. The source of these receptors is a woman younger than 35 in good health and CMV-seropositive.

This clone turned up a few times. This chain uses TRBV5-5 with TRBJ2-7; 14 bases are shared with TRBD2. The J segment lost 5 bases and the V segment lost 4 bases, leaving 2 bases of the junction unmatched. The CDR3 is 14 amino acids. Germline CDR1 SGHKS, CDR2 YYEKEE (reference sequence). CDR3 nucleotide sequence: TGTGCCAGCAGCGGACTAGCGGGAGGTCACGAGCAGTACTTC. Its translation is CASSGLAGGHEQYF.

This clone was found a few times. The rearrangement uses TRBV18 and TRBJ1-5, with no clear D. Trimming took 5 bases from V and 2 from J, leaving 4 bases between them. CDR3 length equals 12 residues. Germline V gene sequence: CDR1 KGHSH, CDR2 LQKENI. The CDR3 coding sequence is TGTGCCAGCTCATATGGCAATCAGCCCCAGCATTTT. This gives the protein CASSYGNQPQHF.

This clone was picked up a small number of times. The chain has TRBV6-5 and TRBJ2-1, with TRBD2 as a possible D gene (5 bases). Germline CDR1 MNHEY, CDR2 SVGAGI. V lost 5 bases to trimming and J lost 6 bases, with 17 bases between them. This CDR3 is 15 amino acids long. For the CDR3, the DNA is TGTGCCAGCAGTCCCGGGATCCTCACATCCAATGAGCAGTTCTTC. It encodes CASSPGILTSNEQFF.

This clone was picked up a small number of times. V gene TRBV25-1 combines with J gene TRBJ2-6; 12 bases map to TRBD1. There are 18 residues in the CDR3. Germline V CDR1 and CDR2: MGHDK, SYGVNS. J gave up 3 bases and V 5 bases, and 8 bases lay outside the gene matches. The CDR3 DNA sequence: TGTGCCAGCAGTCGCCCGGGACAGGGGGCGGATGGGGCCAACGTCCTGACTTTC. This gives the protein CASSRPGQGADGANVLTF. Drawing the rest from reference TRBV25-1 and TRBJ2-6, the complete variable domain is EADIYQTPRYLVIGTGKKITLECSQTMGHDKMYWYQQDPGMELHLIHYSYGVNSTEKGDLSSESTVSRIRTEHFPLTLESARPSHTSQYLCASSRPGQGADGANVLTFGAGSRLTVL.